The rows below give T cell receptor beta chains drawn from one sample of a study of blood T cell repertoires in COVID-19. The data were produced by immunoSEQ multiplex PCR, yet TCRdb's version contains in-frame clones alone and is incomplete. The sample lists around 280,000 clones; roughly 86% were seen once. The material sequenced was peripheral blood. The receptors come from a woman in her thirties who had recovered from COVID-19. CDR3s include the opening cysteine and the closing phenylalanine or tryptophan.

TRBV24-1 | CATRPSGADTQYF
TRBV7-7 | CASSPRGGYEQFF
TRBV19 | CASSIGSYNEQFF
TRBV5-1 | CASSWEGVGNQPQHF
TRBV28 | CASRPTVNTEAFF
TRBV29-1 | CSVEDQATADPLFSGNTIYF
TRBV28 | CASTDSQETQYF
TRBV10-3 | CAIREPTSGGPGRETQYF
TRBV19 | CASTTGLGSPLHF
TRBV25-1 | CASSEQTGLSAEAFF
TRBV5-4 | CASSFPGQPATGELFF
TRBV9 | CASRKILTGVGVNTEAFF
TRBV7-2 | CASSLGGLAAFNEQFF
TRBV9 | CASSVGAGVVTGELFF
TRBV5-1 | CASRAGGPYEQYF
TRBV2 | CASSERSVVEQYF
TRBV19 | CASRTGGNQPQHF
TRBV9 | CASSTADRTSSGNTIYF
TRBV3-1/TRBV3-2 | CASSREGHSGNTIYF
TRBV28 | CASSPQGNNQPQHF
TRBV30 | CAWSVSGNQPQHF
TRBV19 | CASSRGTGYTDTQYF
TRBV5-1 | CASSPGQQYEQYF
TRBV5-1 | CASSAGTGNTEAFF